This T cell receptor beta chain was identified during a study of T cell responses to AZD1222 COVID-19 vaccine. Method: immunoSEQ multiplex PCR; TCRdb's copy keeps in-frame clones and lacks some. The sample has about 200,000 clones, around 93% seen once. The study's findings and limits: The donors showed a predominance of white British ancestry and of females, with possible underestimation of clonal diversity.

After removal of 4 bases from V and 0 bases from J, the junction contained 15 bases not matched to a gene. CDR1 is SGHKS and CDR2 is YYEKEE in the germline V gene (reference sequence). CDR3 size: 18 residues. Concerning this clone itself: Its antigen is undetermined.

The material sequenced was peripheral blood, taken 28 days after the second AZD1222 dose. This TCR came from an adult who received the AZD1222 COVID-19 vaccine. The chain is built from TRBV5-5 and TRBJ1-1; TRBD1 agrees at 7 bases. CDR3 in DNA: TGTGCCAGCAGCCTAAACAACCCGGGACAGTGGCTGAACACTGAAGCTTTCTTT. It codes for CASSLNNPGQWLNTEAFF.